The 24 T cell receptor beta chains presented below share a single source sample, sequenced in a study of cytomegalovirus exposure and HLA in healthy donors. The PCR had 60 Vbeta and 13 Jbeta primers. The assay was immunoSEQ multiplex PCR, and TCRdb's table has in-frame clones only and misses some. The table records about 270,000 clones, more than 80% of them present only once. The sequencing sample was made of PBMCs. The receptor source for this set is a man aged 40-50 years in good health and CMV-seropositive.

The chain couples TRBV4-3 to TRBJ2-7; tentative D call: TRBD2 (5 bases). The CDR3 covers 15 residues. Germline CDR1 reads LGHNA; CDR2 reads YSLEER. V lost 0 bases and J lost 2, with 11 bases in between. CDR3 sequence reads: CASSQDRSGTYEQYF. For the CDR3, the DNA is TGCGCCAGCAGCCAAGATAGGAGCGGAACCTACGAGCAGTACTTC.

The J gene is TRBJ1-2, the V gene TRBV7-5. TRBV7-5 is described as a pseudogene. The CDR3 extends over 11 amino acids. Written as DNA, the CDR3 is TGTGCCAGAAGCTTAGGAGGAGGCTACACCTTC. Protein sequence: CARSLGGGYTF.

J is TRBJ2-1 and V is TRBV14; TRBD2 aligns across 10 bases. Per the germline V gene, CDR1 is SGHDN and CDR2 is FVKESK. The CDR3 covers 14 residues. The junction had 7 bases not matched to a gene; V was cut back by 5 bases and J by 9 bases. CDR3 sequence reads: CASSVFSGRSEQFF. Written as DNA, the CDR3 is TGTGCCAGCAGCGTCTTTAGCGGGAGGTCTGAGCAGTTCTTC.

In DNA form, the CDR3 reads TGTGCCAGCAGTTTGGCCCTAGCGGGGAAAGATACGCAGTATTTT. Amino acids: CASSLALAGKDTQYF. The rearrangement links TRBV28 to TRBJ2-3; 9 bases match TRBD2. Germline CDR1 reads MDHEN; CDR2 reads SYDVKM. This CDR3 has 15 residues. V was clipped by 3 bases and J by 5 bases; unmatched bases: 6.

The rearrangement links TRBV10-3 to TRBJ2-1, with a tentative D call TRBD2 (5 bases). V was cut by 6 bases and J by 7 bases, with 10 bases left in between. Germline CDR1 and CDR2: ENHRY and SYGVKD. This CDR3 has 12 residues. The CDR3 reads CAIRNRENEQFF. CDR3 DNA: TGTGCCATCAGAAATAGGGAGAATGAGCAGTTCTTC.

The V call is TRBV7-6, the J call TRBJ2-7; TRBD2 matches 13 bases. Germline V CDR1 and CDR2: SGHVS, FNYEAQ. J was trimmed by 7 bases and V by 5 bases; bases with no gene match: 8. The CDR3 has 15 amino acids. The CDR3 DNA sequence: TGTGCCAGCAGCCCTGGACTAGCGGGAGTATCTGAGCAGTACTTC. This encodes CASSPGLAGVSEQYF.

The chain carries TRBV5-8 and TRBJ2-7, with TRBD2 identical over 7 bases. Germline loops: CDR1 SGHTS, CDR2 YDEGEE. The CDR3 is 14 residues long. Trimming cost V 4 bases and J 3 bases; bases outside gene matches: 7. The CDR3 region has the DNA TGTGCCAGCAGCCGCCTAGGACTAGACTACGAGCAGTACTTC. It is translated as CASSRLGLDYEQYF.

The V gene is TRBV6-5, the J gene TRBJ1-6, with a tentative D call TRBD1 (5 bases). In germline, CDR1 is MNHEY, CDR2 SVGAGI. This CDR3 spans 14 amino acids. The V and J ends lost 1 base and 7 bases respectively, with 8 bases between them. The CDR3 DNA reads TGTGCCAGCAGTTACTTGCAGGGAAATTCACCCCTCCACTTT. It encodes CASSYLQGNSPLHF.

The CDR3 is CASKRTSGGPDTQYF. In DNA, the CDR3 is TGTGCCAGTAAAAGGACTAGCGGGGGGCCGGATACGCAGTATTTT. The V gene is TRBV19, the J gene TRBJ2-3, with 14 bases lining up with TRBD2. The J segment lost 6 bases and the V segment lost 7 bases, leaving 6 bases of the junction unmatched. The V gene's germline CDR1 is LNHDA and CDR2 SQIVND (reference sequence). This CDR3 is built from 15 residues. Full variable domain (missing parts from reference TRBV19 and TRBJ2-3): DGGITQSPKYLFRKEGQNVTLSCEQNLNHDAMYWYRQDPGQGLRLIYYSQIVNDFQKGDIAEGYSVSREKKESFPLTVTSAQKNPTAFYLCASKRTSGGPDTQYFGPGTRLTVL.

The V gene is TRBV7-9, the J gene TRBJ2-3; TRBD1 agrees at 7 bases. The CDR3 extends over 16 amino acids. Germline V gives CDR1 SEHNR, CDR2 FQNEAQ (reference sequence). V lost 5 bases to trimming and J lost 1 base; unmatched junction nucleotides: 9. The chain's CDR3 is CASSVPRTGRTDTQYF. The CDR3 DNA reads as TGTGCCAGCAGCGTCCCGCGGACAGGCCGCACAGATACGCAGTATTTT.

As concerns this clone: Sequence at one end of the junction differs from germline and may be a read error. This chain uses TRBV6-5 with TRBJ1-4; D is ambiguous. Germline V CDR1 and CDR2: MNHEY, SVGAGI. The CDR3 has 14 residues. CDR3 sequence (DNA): TGTGCCAGCAGGAGGACCGGAGGAAATGAGAAACTGTTTTTT. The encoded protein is CASRRTGGNEKLFF.

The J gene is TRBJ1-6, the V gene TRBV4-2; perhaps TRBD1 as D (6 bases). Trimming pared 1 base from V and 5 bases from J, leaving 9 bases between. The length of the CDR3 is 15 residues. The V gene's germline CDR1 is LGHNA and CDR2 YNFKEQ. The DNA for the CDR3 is TGTGCCAGCAGCCAAGTGGACAGAAATAATTCACCCCTCCACTTT. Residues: CASSQVDRNNSPLHF.

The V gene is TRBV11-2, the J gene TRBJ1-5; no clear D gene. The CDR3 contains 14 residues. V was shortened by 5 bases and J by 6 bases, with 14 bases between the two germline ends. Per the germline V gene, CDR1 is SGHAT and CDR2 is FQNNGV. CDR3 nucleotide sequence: TGTGCCAGCAGCCGCGCCCAGGTGGGTCAGCCCCAGCATTTT. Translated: CASSRAQVGQPQHF.

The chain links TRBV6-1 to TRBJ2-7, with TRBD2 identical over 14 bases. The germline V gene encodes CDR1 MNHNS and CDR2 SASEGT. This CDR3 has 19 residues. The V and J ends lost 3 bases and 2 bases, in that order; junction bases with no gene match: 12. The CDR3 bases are TGTGCCAGCAGTGATCCCTCGGGACTAGCGGGAGAAGACCCCTACGAGCAGTACTTC. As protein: CASSDPSGLAGEDPYEQYF.

The CDR3 loop is CASSPGQGPLDQPQHF. As DNA, the CDR3 is TGCGCCAGCAGCCCAGGACAGGGGCCCCTCGATCAGCCCCAGCATTTT. The J gene is TRBJ1-5, the V gene TRBV4-1; 9 nucleotides agree with TRBD1. This CDR3 is 16 amino acids long. V shed 4 bases, J shed 5 bases, and the junction held 9 bases outside the gene matches. The germline V gene has CDR1 MGHRA and CDR2 YSYEKL.

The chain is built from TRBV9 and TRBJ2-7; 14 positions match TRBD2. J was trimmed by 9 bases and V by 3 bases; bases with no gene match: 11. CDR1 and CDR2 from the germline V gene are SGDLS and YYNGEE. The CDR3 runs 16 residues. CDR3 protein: CASSAGPGLAGVGQYF. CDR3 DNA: TGTGCCAGCAGCGCCGGGCCGGGACTAGCGGGAGTAGGGCAGTACTTC.

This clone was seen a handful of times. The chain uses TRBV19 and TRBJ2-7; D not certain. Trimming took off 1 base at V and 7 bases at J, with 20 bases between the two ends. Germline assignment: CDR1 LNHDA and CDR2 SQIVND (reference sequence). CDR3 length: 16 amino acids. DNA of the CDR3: TGTGCCAGTAGTATAGGTCCCCAGGCACCTCTACGGGAGCAGTACTTC. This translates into CASSIGPQAPLREQYF.

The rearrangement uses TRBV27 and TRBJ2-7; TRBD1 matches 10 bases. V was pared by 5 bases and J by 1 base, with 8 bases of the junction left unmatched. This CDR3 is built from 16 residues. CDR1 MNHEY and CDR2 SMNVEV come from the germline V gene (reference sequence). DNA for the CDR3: TGTGCCAGCAGTGGACCCGGGACAGGGGTGTCCTACGAGCAGTACTTC. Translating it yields CASSGPGTGVSYEQYF.

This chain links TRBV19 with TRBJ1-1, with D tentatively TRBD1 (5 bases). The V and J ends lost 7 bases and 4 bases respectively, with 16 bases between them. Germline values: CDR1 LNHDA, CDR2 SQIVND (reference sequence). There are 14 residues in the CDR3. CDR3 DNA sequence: TGTGCCAGTAACACCCTTGGGGGGGGCACTGAAGCTTTCTTT. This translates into CASNTLGGGTEAFF.

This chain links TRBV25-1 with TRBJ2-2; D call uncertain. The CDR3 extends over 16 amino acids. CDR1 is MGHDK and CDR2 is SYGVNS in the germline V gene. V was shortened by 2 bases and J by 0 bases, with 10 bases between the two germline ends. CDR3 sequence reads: CASSEPHYPNTGELFF. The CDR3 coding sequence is TGTGCCAGCAGTGAACCCCACTACCCGAACACCGGGGAGCTGTTTTTT. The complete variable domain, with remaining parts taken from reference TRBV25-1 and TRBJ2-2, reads EADIYQTPRYLVIGTGKKITLECSQTMGHDKMYWYQQDPGMELHLIHYSYGVNSTEKGDLSSESTVSRIRTEHFPLTLESARPSHTSQYLCASSEPHYPNTGELFFGEGSRLTVL.

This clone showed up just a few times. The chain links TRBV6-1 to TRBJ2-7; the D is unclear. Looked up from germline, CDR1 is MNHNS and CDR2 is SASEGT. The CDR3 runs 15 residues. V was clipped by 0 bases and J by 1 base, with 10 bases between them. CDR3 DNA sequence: TGTGCCAGCAGTGAAGCTTGGGCACAATCCTACGAGCAGTACTTC. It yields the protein CASSEAWAQSYEQYF.

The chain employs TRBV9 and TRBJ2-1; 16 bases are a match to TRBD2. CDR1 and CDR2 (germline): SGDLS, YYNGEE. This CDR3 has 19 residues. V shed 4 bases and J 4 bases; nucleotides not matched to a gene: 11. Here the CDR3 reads CASSRGLAGGPKGYNEQFF. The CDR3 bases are TGTGCCAGCAGCCGGGGACTAGCGGGAGGGCCAAAGGGTTACAATGAGCAGTTCTTC. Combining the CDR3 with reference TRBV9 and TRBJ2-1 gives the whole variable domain DSGVTQTPKHLITATGQRVTLRCSPRSGDLSVYWYQQSLDQGLQFLIQYYNGEERAKGNILERFSAQQFPDLHSELNLSSLELGDSALYFCASSRGLAGGPKGYNEQFFGPGTRLTVL.

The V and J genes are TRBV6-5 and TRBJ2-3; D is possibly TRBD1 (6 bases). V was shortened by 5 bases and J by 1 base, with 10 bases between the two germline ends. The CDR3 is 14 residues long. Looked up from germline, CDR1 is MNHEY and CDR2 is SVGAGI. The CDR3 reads CASSARTGTDTQYF. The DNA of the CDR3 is TGTGCCAGCAGTGCACGGACAGGCACAGATACGCAGTATTTT.

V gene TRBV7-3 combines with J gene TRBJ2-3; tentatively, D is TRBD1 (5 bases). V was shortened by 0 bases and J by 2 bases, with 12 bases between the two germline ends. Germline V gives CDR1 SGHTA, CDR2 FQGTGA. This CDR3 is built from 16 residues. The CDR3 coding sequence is TGTGCCAGCAGCTTAACGGGGCGGACCGACACAGATACGCAGTATTTT. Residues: CASSLTGRTDTDTQYF.